This T cell receptor (beta chain) is drawn from a study of cytomegalovirus exposure and HLA in healthy donors. Germline V gene lookup returns CDR1 LNHDA and CDR2 SQIVND (reference sequence). Losses at the gene ends were 5 bases for V and 2 bases for J; bases not matched to a gene: 2. CDR3 length: 14 amino acids. A multiplex PCR was run with 60 Vbeta primers and 13 Jbeta primers. Measured with immunoSEQ multiplex PCR; TCRdb has only the in-frame clones, and not every one. The sample totals some 120,000 clones; its top ten clones hold 2.5% to 3%. Study-level findings and limits: 87-base-pair reads could not separate some V segments, including TRBV6-2 and TRBV6-3.

A remark on this clone: Its antigen is not identified.

Sequencing was done on a sample of PBMCs. The chain is built from TRBV19 and TRBJ1-5; 8 nucleotides agree with TRBD1. This sequence originates from a man aged 25 to 40 in good health and CMV-seronegative. CDR3 sequence reads: CASSLTGGNQPQHF. The DNA of the CDR3 is TGTGCCAGTAGTTTGACAGGGGGCAATCAGCCCCAGCATTTT.